A single sample gave rise to the 10 T cell receptor beta chains below, sequenced in a study of blood T cell repertoires in COVID-19. The assay was immunoSEQ multiplex PCR, and TCRdb's table has in-frame clones only and misses some. The sample lists approximately 140,000 clones; approximately 91% were seen once. Sample: peripheral blood. The source is a human donor in a cohort sampled during active COVID-19.

The chain links TRBV11-3 to TRBJ2-7; tentative D call: TRBD1 (5 bases). CDR1 and CDR2 (germline): SGHNT, YENEEA. The germline V and J ends were trimmed by 3 bases and 4 bases, with 10 bases remaining between them. The length of the CDR3 is 13 residues. As DNA, the CDR3 is TGTGCCAGCAGCTTTTGGCCAGGGTACGAGCAGTACTTC. Translating it yields CASSFWPGYEQYF.

The V and J genes are TRBV15 and TRBJ2-5; D may be TRBD2 (6 bases). Per the germline V gene, CDR1 is LNHNV and CDR2 is YYDKDF (reference sequence). The CDR3 has 14 residues. The germline V and J ends were trimmed by 2 bases and 4 bases, with 11 bases remaining between them. The CDR3 nucleotides are TGTGCCACCAGCAGAATTACGGGAGTAGAGACCCAGTACTTC. This gives the protein CATSRITGVETQYF.

This chain links TRBV5-1 with TRBJ2-6; 7 bases are a match to TRBD1. Germline assignment: CDR1 SGHRS and CDR2 YFSETQ. The J segment lost 2 bases and the V segment lost 4 bases, leaving 6 bases of the junction unmatched. This CDR3 is 16 amino acids long. The CDR3 loop reads CASSRQGGPGANVLTF. CDR3 DNA sequence: TGCGCCAGCAGCCGACAGGGCGGGCCTGGGGCCAACGTCCTGACTTTC.

The V gene is TRBV10-3, the J gene TRBJ1-6; perhaps TRBD1 as D (5 bases). Germline values: CDR1 ENHRY, CDR2 SYGVKD. Trimming stripped 6 bases from V and 2 bases from J, with 14 bases between. The CDR3 has 16 residues. CDR3 in DNA: TGTGCCATCAGCAAGGGAGGGGTAACCTATAATTCACCCCTCCACTTT. Its translation is CAISKGGVTYNSPLHF.

This chain joins TRBV2 and TRBJ2-7, with D perhaps matching TRBD2 (6 bases). Germline V gene data show CDR1 as SNHLY and CDR2 as FYNNEI. The CDR3 sequence is 12 residues long. V lost 10 bases to trimming and J lost 3 bases, with 13 bases between them. The CDR3 DNA follows: TGTGCCACCAGCGGGTCGGGCTACGAGCAGTACTTC. Translated, it gives CATSGSGYEQYF.

This rearrangement joins TRBV5-4 to TRBJ2-1, with D uncertain. CDR1 and CDR2 from the germline V gene are SGHNT and YYREEE (reference sequence). Deletions cut 2 bases from V and 0 bases from J, with 6 bases between. This CDR3 has 14 residues. CDR3 protein: CASSFGGSYNEQFF. The DNA of the CDR3 is TGTGCCAGCAGCTTTGGCGGCTCCTACAATGAGCAGTTCTTC.

V and J are TRBV4-3 and TRBJ2-5, with D perhaps matching TRBD2 (7 bases). CDR3 size: 16 residues. Germline assignment: CDR1 LGHNA and CDR2 YSLEER. The V end was cut by 0 bases, the J end by 1 base, with 12 bases between. CDR3 sequence: CASSQEGGAPQETQYF. CDR3 bases: TGCGCCAGCAGCCAAGAAGGGGGGGCCCCCCAAGAGACCCAGTACTTC.

The rearrangement joins TRBV6-5 to TRBJ2-3, with D possibly being TRBD1 (6 bases). V gave up 3 bases and J gave up 2 bases, with 9 bases separating them. Germline CDR1 reads MNHEY; CDR2 reads SVGAGI. This CDR3 spans 14 amino acids. The CDR3 bases are TGTGCCAGCAGTTATTCAGGGGTCACAGATACGCAGTATTTT. It translates to CASSYSGVTDTQYF.

This clone occurred once. The CDR3 DNA follows: TGTGCCAGCAGCGTAGGAGGGGCCCTCAGGGGTCCACAGAGTACTGAAGCTTTCTTT. Its protein is CASSVGGALRGPQSTEAFF. The chain joins TRBV9 to TRBJ1-1; D might be TRBD1 (6 bases). The CDR3 contains 19 residues. Germline V lookup: CDR1 SGDLS, CDR2 YYNGEE. V was pared by 0 bases and J by 5 bases, with 26 bases between.

The table lists this clone with a few counts. The V and J genes are TRBV18 and TRBJ1-5; 9 bases are a match to TRBD1. The CDR3 is made up of 13 amino acids. Germline values: CDR1 KGHSH, CDR2 LQKENI. Trimming took 3 bases from V and 9 from J; bases not matched to a gene: 3. The CDR3 sequence: CASSPKTGGPQHF. The CDR3 region has the DNA TGTGCCAGCTCACCGAAGACAGGGGGGCCCCAGCATTTT.